A selection of T cell receptor beta chains follows, all from one sample in a study of blood T cell repertoires in COVID-19. Using immunoSEQ multiplex PCR, the repertoire was profiled, and TCRdb retains in-frame clones only, with some absent. The sample consists of tens of thousands of clones, about 87% of them appearing once. The sequencing sample was made of peripheral blood. Receptor source: a man in his fifties or sixties with active COVID-19. Each CDR3 is given with its conserved first and last residue. Each record gives: D gene, clone size, J gene, V gene, CDR3 protein, CDR3 DNA. D genes are given only for firm matches. The listing skips clone size in some rows; elsewhere it reads once, few, many or a size class.

D: NA
size: NA
J: TRBJ2-7
V: TRBV10-3
CDR3: CAISDRGASYEQYF
DNA: TGTGCCATCAGTGACAGGGGGGCCTCCTACGAGCAGTACTTC

D: TRBD2
size: NA
J: TRBJ2-2
V: TRBV29-1
CDR3: CSVGLAGGPTGELFF
DNA: TGCAGCGTTGGACTAGCGGGAGGGCCCACCGGGGAGCTGTTTTTT

D: TRBD2
size: NA
J: TRBJ2-1
V: TRBV5-1
CDR3: CASSEPSFGTSGSYNEQFF
DNA: TGCGCCAGCAGCGAACCCTCATTCGGGACTAGCGGAAGTTACAATGAGCAGTTCTTC

D: NA
size: NA
J: TRBJ1-2
V: TRBV6-6
CDR3: CASRGANYGYTF
DNA: TGTGCCAGCAGGGGAGCTAACTATGGCTACACCTTC

D: NA
size: NA
J: TRBJ1-5
V: TRBV7-9
CDR3: CASQRGGSNQPQHF
DNA: TGTGCCTCCCAGCGCGGTGGAAGCAATCAGCCCCAGCATTTT

D: TRBD1
size: once
J: TRBJ1-2
V: TRBV28
CDR3: CASSWTGTGVGGYTF
DNA: TGTGCCAGCAGTTGGACCGGGACAGGGGTCGGCGGCTACACCTTC

D: TRBD1
size: NA
J: TRBJ1-1
V: TRBV3-1/TRBV3-2
CDR3: CASRPWDRGGTEAFF
DNA: TGTGCCAGCAGACCTTGGGACAGGGGCGGCACTGAAGCTTTCTTT

D: NA
size: NA
J: TRBJ2-3
V: TRBV28
CDR3: CASSLSGAVRGTQYF
DNA: TGTGCCAGCAGTTTATCGGGCGCAGTCCGGGGTACGCAGTATTTT

D: TRBD2
size: NA
J: TRBJ2-7
V: TRBV19
CDR3: CASSMTSGGYEQYF
DNA: TGTGCCAGTAGTATGACTAGCGGGGGCTACGAGCAGTACTTC

D: TRBD2
size: NA
J: TRBJ2-1
V: TRBV11-2
CDR3: CASSLGSGGANEQFF
DNA: TGTGCCAGCAGCTTAGGCAGCGGGGGCGCAAATGAGCAGTTCTTC

D: TRBD1
size: NA
J: TRBJ1-2
V: TRBV6-1
CDR3: CASSEPPDRGLEGYTF
DNA: TGTGCCAGCAGTGAACCCCCGGACAGGGGGCTAGAGGGCTACACCTTC

D: NA
size: NA
J: TRBJ2-3
V: TRBV3-1/TRBV3-2
CDR3: CASSQDESDTQYF
DNA: TGTGCCAGCAGCCAAGATGAGTCAGATACGCAGTATTTT

D: TRBD2
size: NA
J: TRBJ2-1
V: TRBV27
CDR3: CASRTLAGYEQFF
DNA: TGTGCCAGCAGAACACTAGCGGGTTATGAGCAGTTCTTC

D: TRBD2
size: NA
J: TRBJ2-3
V: TRBV7-6
CDR3: CASRRLAGGRNTDTQYF
DNA: TGTGCCAGCCGGCGACTAGCGGGGGGGCGGAACACAGATACGCAGTATTTT

D: NA
size: NA
J: TRBJ2-7
V: TRBV16
CDR3: CASSPNGQSYEQYF
DNA: TGTGCCAGCAGCCCAAACGGACAGTCCTACGAGCAGTACTTC

D: NA
size: NA
J: TRBJ2-4
V: TRBV2
CDR3: CASSDPRLAKNIQYF
DNA: TGTGCCAGCAGTGACCCCAGGCTAGCCAAAAACATTCAGTACTTC